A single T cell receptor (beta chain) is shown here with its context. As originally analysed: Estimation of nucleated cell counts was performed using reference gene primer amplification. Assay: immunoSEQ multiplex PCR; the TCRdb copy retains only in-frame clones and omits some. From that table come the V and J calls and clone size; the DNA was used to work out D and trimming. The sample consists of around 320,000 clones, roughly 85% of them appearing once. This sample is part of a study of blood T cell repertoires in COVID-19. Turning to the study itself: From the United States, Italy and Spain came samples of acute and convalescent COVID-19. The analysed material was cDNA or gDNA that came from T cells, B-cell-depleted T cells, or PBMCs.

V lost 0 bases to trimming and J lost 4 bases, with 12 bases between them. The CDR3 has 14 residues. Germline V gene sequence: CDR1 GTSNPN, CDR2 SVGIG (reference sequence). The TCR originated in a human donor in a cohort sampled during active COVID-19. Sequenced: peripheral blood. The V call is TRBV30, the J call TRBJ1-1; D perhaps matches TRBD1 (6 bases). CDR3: CAWSVGVGGTEAFF. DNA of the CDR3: TGTGCCTGGAGTGTGGGGGTAGGGGGCACTGAAGCTTTCTTT.